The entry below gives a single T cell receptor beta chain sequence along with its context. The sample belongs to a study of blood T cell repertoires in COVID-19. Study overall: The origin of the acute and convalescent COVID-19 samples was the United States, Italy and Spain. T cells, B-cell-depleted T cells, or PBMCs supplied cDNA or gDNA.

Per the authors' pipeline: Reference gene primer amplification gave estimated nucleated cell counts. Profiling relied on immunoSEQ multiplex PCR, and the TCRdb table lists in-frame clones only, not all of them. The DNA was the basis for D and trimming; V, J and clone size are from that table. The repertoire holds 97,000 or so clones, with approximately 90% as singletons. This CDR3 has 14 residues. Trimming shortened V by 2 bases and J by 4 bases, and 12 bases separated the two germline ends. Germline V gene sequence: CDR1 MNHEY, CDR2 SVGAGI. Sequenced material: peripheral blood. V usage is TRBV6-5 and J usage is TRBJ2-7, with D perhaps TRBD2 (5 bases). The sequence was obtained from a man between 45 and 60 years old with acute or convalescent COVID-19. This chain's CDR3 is CASSYLAGRYEQYF. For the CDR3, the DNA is TGTGCCAGCAGTTACCTGGCGGGTAGGTACGAGCAGTACTTC.